This T cell receptor beta chain was identified in a study of cytomegalovirus exposure and HLA in healthy donors. General study findings and limits: The classifier, whose performance was assessed in both the original and validation cohorts, reportedly diagnosed cytomegalovirus status with high specificity and sensitivity. Upon later analysis, TCR association rates were observed to vary by HLA locus, being highest for DRB1 and lowest for HLA-C.

The CDR3 is 16 residues long. Germline V gives CDR1 SGHKS, CDR2 YYEKEE (reference sequence). Trimming removed 1 base from V and 2 bases from J, with 15 bases in between. About this clone: Its antigen is unknown.

The PCR was carried out with 60 Vbeta primers and 13 Jbeta primers. Assay used: immunoSEQ multiplex PCR; TCRdb lists only in-frame clones, some missing. The profile covers about 160,000 clones, with around 86% appearing a single time and around 4.1% taken by the ten largest. Sequencing input: PBMCs. The chain couples TRBV5-5 to TRBJ1-2; D is possibly TRBD1 (5 bases). The TCR sequence derives from a man between 50 and 59 years old in good health and CMV-seropositive. This chain's CDR3 is CASSLLSGLSNYGYTF. In DNA form, the CDR3 reads TGTGCCAGCAGCTTGTTATCAGGGCTGTCCAACTATGGCTACACCTTC.